This TCR beta chain comes out of a study of blood T cell repertoires in COVID-19. Study-wide background: Donors in the United States, Italy and Spain gave samples during acute or convalescent COVID-19. Sample material is recorded as cDNA or gDNA derived from T cells, B-cell-depleted T cells, or PBMCs.

TCRdb keeps only in-frame clones here, not all; method: immunoSEQ multiplex PCR. Here the sample spans around 100,000 clones, about 86% being singletons. The CDR3 spans 16 residues. Per germline, CDR1 MDHEN and CDR2 SYDVKM. The V end lost 1 base, the J end lost 1 base, and 8 bases lay between the germline ends. The chain combines TRBV28 with TRBJ2-6; tentatively, D is TRBD1 (5 bases). The receptor was isolated from a man older than 75 with acute or convalescent COVID-19. Sequencing was performed on peripheral blood. The CDR3 nucleotides read TGTGCCAGCAGTTTATTCAGGGCTTCTGGGGCCAACGTCCTGACTTTC. Its protein product is CASSLFRASGANVLTF.